This T cell receptor (beta chain) was captured by sequencing in a study of T cells expressing NK-cell markers. Across the whole study: Investigators obtained TCR beta repertoires from sorted CD3+CD56+NKG2C+, CD3+CD56+NKG2C- and CD3+CD56-NKG2C+ T cells.

The CDR3 is 15 amino acids. Germline CDR1 and CDR2: SGHTA and FQGNSA. One entry per CDR3 protein, without DNA, is what TCRdb gives after re-calling the 5' RACE reads. The table lists 250,000 or so distinct CDR3 sequences, with around 4.3% in the top ten. V gene TRBV7-2 combines with J gene TRBJ2-3; TCRdb lists TRBD2, though no DNA is available to test this call. The material sequenced was blood T cells: a sorted CD56 or NKG2C T cell subset, CD4+ or CD8+ T cells, or bulk PBMC T cells (not recorded which). This receptor was identified in a woman between 18 and 69 years old in good health. The CDR3 sequence: CASSHCGRDLDTQYF.